This is a list of T cell receptor beta chains from one sample in a study of blood T cell repertoires in COVID-19. TCRdb keeps only in-frame clones here, not all; method: immunoSEQ multiplex PCR. The repertoire holds approximately 140,000 clones, with 80% as singletons. Specimen: peripheral blood. These receptor sequences come from a man between 60 and 75 years old with active or convalescent COVID-19. Each CDR3 is given without its conserved first and last residue. D genes are given only for firm matches.

>.|TRBJ2-7|TRBV6-6
ASSSPGNPYEQY
>TRBD1|TRBJ1-4|TRBV10-3
AISESGGIEKLF
>.|TRBJ1-6|TRBV6-5
ASSRQDNSPLH
>.|TRBJ2-2|TRBV20-1
SASQAAGGTGELF
>TRBD2|TRBJ2-3|TRBV7-2
ASSTQAGSLTDTQY
>TRBD2|TRBJ2-5|TRBV6-2/TRBV6-3
ASSRLAGGETQY
>.|TRBJ2-5|TRBV7-2
ASNLIAEETQY
>TRBD2|TRBJ2-3|TRBV5-6
ASSPGLASSTDTQY
>.|TRBJ2-7|TRBV15
ATSPRGYEQY
>.|TRBJ1-4|TRBV4-2
ASSHLTSGVDEKLF
>.|TRBJ2-2|TRBV12-3/TRBV12-4
ASTATDTGELF
>.|TRBJ2-7|TRBV11-2
ASSLALAPYEQY
>TRBD1|TRBJ2-4|TRBV5-6
ASSYGTGSKNIQY
>.|TRBJ2-7|TRBV5-5
ASSLGDEQY
>TRBD1|TRBJ1-2|TRBV4-1
ASSQVLGTGEGYT